This TCR beta chain was obtained from a study of beta chain features in type 1 diabetes. Study-level information: Sorted cells numbering some 110 million were examined across all samples.

Based on CD45RO/CCR7/CD25/CD127/CD95/CD27, CD4+ regulatory, stem cell-like memory, naive and central memory cells were sorted. Each population that was sorted was more than 95% pure. CDR1 and CDR2 from the germline V gene are SGHTA and FQGNSA. After removal of 5 bases from V and 5 bases from J, the junction contained 8 bases not matched to a gene. This CDR3 has 15 amino acids. TCRB transcripts that were expressed got sequenced, as all of the isolated RNA had been reverse transcribed. Produced via immunoSEQ multiplex PCR; TCRdb's table is partial and in-frame only. Of about 240,000 clones listed, about 14% were seen once; the top ten hold 0.015% to 0.02%. The study, taken as a whole, reports: Type 1 diabetes patients had TCRB CDR3s that were shorter (moderately but significantly so) in all four CD4+ subsets. For cells with high TCR expression, cDNA sequencing could yield over-representation.

Concerning this clone itself: Its antigen is not known.

The sequence was collected from a man in his thirties or forties with type 1 diabetes. Specimen: naive CD4+ T cells from blood. The chain employs TRBV7-2 and TRBJ1-5; 8 bases agree with TRBD1. The CDR3 DNA reads as TGTGCCAGCAGCGGCGGGACAGGTGATGATCAGCCCCAGCATTTT. It is translated as CASSGGTGDDQPQHF.